This T cell receptor (beta chain) emerged from a study of T cell responses to AZD1222 COVID-19 vaccine. Sequenced by immunoSEQ multiplex PCR; TCRdb stores in-frame clones only, minus some. The sample contains around 120,000 clones, around 86% of which appear only once. Germline loops: CDR1 LGHDT, CDR2 YNNKEL (reference sequence). Trimming took 2 bases from V and 6 from J, leaving 14 bases between them. The CDR3 is 15 amino acids. The starting material was peripheral blood, obtained on day 0 of AZD1222 vaccination. The genes are TRBV3-1 (or the pseudogene TRBV3-2) and TRBJ2-4, with a weak D call TRBD2 (6 bases). The TCR sequence derives from an adult in good health. CDR3 bases: TGTGCCAGCAGCCAACCCACCTCCGGGAGAAACATTCAGTACTTC. Translation gives CASSQPTSGRNIQYF.